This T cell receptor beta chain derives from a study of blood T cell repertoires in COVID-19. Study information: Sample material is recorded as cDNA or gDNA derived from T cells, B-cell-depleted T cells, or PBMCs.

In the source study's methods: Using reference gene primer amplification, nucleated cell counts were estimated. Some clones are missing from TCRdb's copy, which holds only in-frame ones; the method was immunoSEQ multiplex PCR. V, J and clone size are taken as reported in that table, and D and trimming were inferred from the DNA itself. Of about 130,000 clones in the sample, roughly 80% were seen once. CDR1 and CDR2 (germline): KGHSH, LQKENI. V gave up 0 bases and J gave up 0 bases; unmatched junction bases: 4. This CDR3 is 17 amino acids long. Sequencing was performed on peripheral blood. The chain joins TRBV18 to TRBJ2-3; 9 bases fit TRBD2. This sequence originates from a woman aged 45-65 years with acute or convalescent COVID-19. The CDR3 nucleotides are TGTGCCAGCTCACCACCCCGGGCGGGGGGGAGCACAGATACGCAGTATTTT. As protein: CASSPPRAGGSTDTQYF.